These T cell receptor beta chains were read from a single sample in a study of regulatory T cells in long-lasting Graves disease. TCRdb reprocessed the multiplex PCR reads via MiXCR and lists one record per CDR3 protein. The sample yields 400,000 or so distinct CDR3 sequences, 20% to 25% seen once. Here the sequenced sample was peripheral blood mononuclear cells (PBMCs), taken when the disease was refractory, from a patient treated with antithyroid drugs. These TCRs come from a female donor with Graves disease. Each CDR3 is given with its conserved first and last residue. A D gene is named only where the DNA matches it firmly. Expanded clones get a size class; other rows say once, few or many, or leave the size out.

d_call j_call v_call clone_size cdr3_nt cdr3_aa
. TRBJ1-2 TRBV28 . TGTGCCAGCAGTCCCACGGGACACTCGGCGGTCTATGGCTACACCTTC CASSPTGHSAVYGYTF
. TRBJ1-4 TRBV7-2 many TGTGCCAGCAGCCCCATGATGGGGGGATCGGGTGAAAAACTGTTTTTT CASSPMMGGSGEKLFF
. TRBJ2-7 TRBV20-1 many TGCAGTGTCAACCAGGGGTACGAGCAGTACTTC CSVNQGYEQYF
. TRBJ1-1 TRBV28 . TGTGCCAGCAGTTTGTCCGTGGGAGGGGGAAGAGCTTTCTTT CASSLSVGGGRAFF
. TRBJ2-1 TRBV30 . TGTGCCTGGACTCGGGTGAGGGAGCAGTTCTTC CAWTRVREQFF
. TRBJ1-1 TRBV12-3/TRBV12-4 . TGTGCCAGCAGTTTATGGCAGGGGTTTAACACTGAAGCTTTCTTT CASSLWQGFNTEAFF
. TRBJ1-5 TRBV24-1 . TGTGCCACCAGTGAGGGAGGGAACTCCAATCAGCCCCAGCATTTT CATSEGGNSNQPQHF
TRBD1 TRBJ1-1 TRBV28 many TGTGCCAGCAGTCCGACAGGGGCGCAGAGGTATGCCGACACTGAAGCTTTCTTT CASSPTGAQRYADTEAFF
. TRBJ1-1 TRBV10-2 many TGCGCCAGCAGAATGAAGGGCTGGCTGAACACTGAAGCTTTCTTT CASRMKGWLNTEAFF
. TRBJ2-7 TRBV4-2 . TGTGCCAGCAGCCAAAGACTAAACTACGAGCAGTACTTC CASSQRLNYEQYF
. TRBJ1-1 TRBV20-1 many TGCAGTGCTAGAGATGCGGCTAACACTGAAGCTTTCTTT CSARDAANTEAFF
. TRBJ2-7 TRBV2 many TGTGCCAGCAAAGTAGACATTGCATCTTCCTACGAGCAGTACTTC CASKVDIASSYEQYF
TRBD2 TRBJ2-2 TRBV28 few TGTGCCAGCAGTTTCGGGTCAGTTGGACTAGCGGGAGTTATCGGGGAGCTGTTTTTT CASSFGSVGLAGVIGELFF
. TRBJ2-7 TRBV12-3/TRBV12-4 many TGTGCCAGCAGCAACTGGCAGGGGGGCTACGAGCAGTACTTC CASSNWQGGYEQYF
. TRBJ1-1 TRBV7-9 . TGTGCCAGCAGCCGAATGACAGGCATGAACACTGAAGCTTTCTTT CASSRMTGMNTEAFF
. TRBJ2-5 TRBV6-2/TRBV6-3 . TGTGCCAGCAGAGGAAAGTACCAAGAGACCCAGTACTTC CASRGKYQETQYF
TRBD1 TRBJ1-3 TRBV9 . TGTGCCAGCAGCGTAGCAGGGGGGACAGCACCCGGAAACACCATATATTTT CASSVAGGTAPGNTIYF
. TRBJ1-2 TRBV24-1 many TGTGCCACCAGTTCCGAGAGTAACTATGGCTACACCTTC CATSSESNYGYTF
TRBD1 TRBJ1-1 TRBV5-1 many TGCGCCAGCAGCGCCACAGGGGTGGGGAACACTGAAGCTTTCTTT CASSATGVGNTEAFF
. TRBJ1-1 TRBV6-5 many TGTGCCAGCAGTTACACATTCTCTGAAGCTTTCTTT CASSYTFSEAFF
. TRBJ1-4 TRBV20-1 many TGCAGTGCGCCGACGGGGGGGAATGAAAAACTGTTTTTT CSAPTGGNEKLFF
. TRBJ1-1 TRBV5-1 . TGCGCCAGCAGCTCTTGGTGGCAGGATGAAGCTTTCTTT CASSSWWQDEAFF
TRBD2 TRBJ2-1 TRBV9 . TGTGCCAGCAGCGTAGGGGGGGAGGGTAATGAGCAGTTCTTC CASSVGGEGNEQFF
TRBD2 TRBJ2-7 TRBV7-9 few TGTGCCAGCAGTGGGAGGGTGATCTCTTCCGAGCAGTACTTC CASSGRVISSEQYF
. TRBJ1-1 TRBV10-3 . TGTGCCATCAGTGAAACAGGGAACCTGGGGGGCACTGAAGCTTTCTTT CAISETGNLGGTEAFF
TRBD1 TRBJ2-7 TRBV28 many TGTGCCAGCAGTCCCCGACAGGGATTGGACGAGCAGTACTTC CASSPRQGLDEQYF
TRBD2 TRBJ2-7 TRBV18 . TGTGCCAGCTCACCGGCTAGCGGGTCGGGCGAGCAGTACTTC CASSPASGSGEQYF
. TRBJ2-7 TRBV11-2 many TGTGCCAGCAGCTTAGCTGTCGGCACCTCCTACGAGCAGTACTTC CASSLAVGTSYEQYF
. TRBJ2-5 TRBV24-1 many TGTGCCACCAGTACACGACAGGGAGGAGAGACCCAGTACTTC CATSTRQGGETQYF
. TRBJ2-1 TRBV7-2 . TGTGCCAGCAGCTTAATGGCAGGGGGGTTCTACAATGAGCAGTTCTTC CASSLMAGGFYNEQFF
TRBD1 TRBJ1-1 TRBV15 . TGTGCCACCAGCAGAGGGACAGGGGGGGACACTGAAGCTTTCTTT CATSRGTGGDTEAFF
TRBD2 TRBJ2-2 TRBV2 few TGTGCCAGCAGTAGTTTAGCGGGAGTTGACACCGGGGAGCTGTTTTTT CASSSLAGVDTGELFF
TRBD1 TRBJ1-2 TRBV6-1 . TGTGCCAGCAGCCGACAGGGGGCGTCGTATGGCTACACCTTC CASSRQGASYGYTF